Reported below is one T cell receptor beta chain. Its target is unknown. TCRdb keeps only in-frame clones here, not all; method: immunoSEQ multiplex PCR. The data hold about 88,000 clones, with around 72% observed a single time. Chemo-refractory metastatic non-small-cell lung cancer patients underwent focal radiation alongside CTLA-4 blockade with ipilimumab. This CDR3 spans 15 amino acids. Deletions cut 4 bases from V and 1 base from J, with 8 bases between. CDR1 is SGHAT and CDR2 is FQDESV in the germline V gene (reference sequence). The data stem from a study of radiotherapy plus CTLA-4 blockade in lung cancer. Study findings and constraints: Researchers report tumor-derived TCR clones expanding in blood after radiotherapy plus ipilimumab.

This TCR derives from a human donor with non-small cell lung cancer that progressed on radiotherapy plus ipilimumab. This material consisted of peripheral blood, taken from a patient treated with radiotherapy plus ipilimumab. This sequence joins TRBV11-1 and TRBJ2-6; D is unclear. The DNA of the CDR3 is TGTGCCAGCAGCTCCCCCCGGTCTGGGGCCAACGTCCTGACTTTC. Translating it yields CASSSPRSGANVLTF.